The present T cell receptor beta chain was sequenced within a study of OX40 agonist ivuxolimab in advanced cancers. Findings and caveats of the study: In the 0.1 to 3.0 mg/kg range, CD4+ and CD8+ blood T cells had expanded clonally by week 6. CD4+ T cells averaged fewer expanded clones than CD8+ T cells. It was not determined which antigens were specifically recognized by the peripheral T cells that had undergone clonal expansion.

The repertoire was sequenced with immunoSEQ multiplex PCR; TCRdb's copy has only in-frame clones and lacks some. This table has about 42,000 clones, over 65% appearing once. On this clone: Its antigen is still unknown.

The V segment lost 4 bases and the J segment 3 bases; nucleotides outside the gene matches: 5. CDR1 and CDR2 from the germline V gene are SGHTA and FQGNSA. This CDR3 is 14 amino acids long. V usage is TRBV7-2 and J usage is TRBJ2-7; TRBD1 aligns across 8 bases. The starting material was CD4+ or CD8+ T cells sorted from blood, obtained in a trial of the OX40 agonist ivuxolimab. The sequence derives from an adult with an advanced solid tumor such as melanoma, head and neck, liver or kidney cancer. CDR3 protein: CASSSGQGSYEQYF. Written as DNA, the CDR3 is TGTGCCAGCAGCTCAGGACAGGGTAGCTACGAGCAGTACTTC.